A single sample is the source of the 31 T cell receptor beta chains below, sequenced in a study of technical replicates of blood from a few donors. Some clones are missing from TCRdb's copy, which holds only in-frame ones; the method was immunoSEQ multiplex PCR. The sample lists 75,000 to 90,000 clones, 85% to 95% occurring once. The sequenced sample was T cells isolated from PBMCs. The receptors originated from a human donor in good health.

This chain uses TRBV5-4 with TRBJ2-3; weak D call: TRBD1 (5 bases). The CDR3 has 15 residues. The V and J ends lost 0 bases and 5 bases respectively, with 13 bases between them. The germline gives CDR1 SGHNT, CDR2 YYREEE (reference sequence). CDR3 loop: CASSLGRTLEDTQYF. Written as DNA, the CDR3 is TGTGCCAGCAGCTTGGGACGGACATTGGAAGATACGCAGTATTTT.

The rearrangement uses TRBV6-6 and TRBJ2-5, with D possibly being TRBD2 (5 bases). There are 14 residues in the CDR3. The ends were cut back, 2 bases at V and 5 bases at J, with 12 bases in the middle. CDR1 is MNHNY and CDR2 is SVGAGI in the germline V gene (reference sequence). CDR3: CASSYKGVRETQYF. In DNA form, the CDR3 reads TGTGCCAGCAGTTACAAGGGAGTCCGGGAGACCCAGTACTTC.

This sequence joins TRBV27 and TRBJ1-5; D is unclear. CDR3 length: 13 amino acids. Germline CDR1 is MNHEY and CDR2 is SMNVEV (reference sequence). V was cut by 3 bases and J by 3 bases, with 6 bases left in between. The CDR3 loop is CASSFGINQPQHF. CDR3 DNA: TGTGCCAGCAGTTTCGGGATCAATCAGCCCCAGCATTTT.

CDR3 amino acids: CASSYSIAGYEQYF. DNA for the CDR3: TGTGCCAGCAGTTACTCTATAGCGGGTTACGAGCAGTACTTC. The V and J genes are TRBV6-6 and TRBJ2-7; 7 bases align to TRBD2. The J segment lost 4 bases and the V segment lost 0 bases, leaving 3 bases of the junction unmatched. This CDR3 is 14 amino acids long. Germline CDR1 reads MNHNY; CDR2 reads SVGAGI (reference sequence).

The chain combines TRBV18 with TRBJ1-1; D might be TRBD1 (5 bases). Trimming took off 2 bases at V and 0 bases at J, with 10 bases between the two ends. The CDR3 consists of 15 residues. Germline V CDR1 and CDR2: KGHSH, LQKENI. The chain's CDR3 is CASSPVDRMNTEAFF. The CDR3 DNA sequence: TGTGCCAGCTCACCAGTAGACAGAATGAACACTGAAGCTTTCTTT. The full variable domain, with the rest looked up from reference TRBV18 and TRBJ1-1, is NAGVMQNPRHLVRRRGQEARLRCSPMKGHSHVYWYRQLPEEGLKFMVYLQKENIIDESGMPKERFSAEFPKEGPSILRIQQVVRGDSAAYFCASSPVDRMNTEAFFGQGTRLTVV.

This clone has a handful of counts. The CDR3 loop is CSVGRTGNTEAFF. The CDR3, as DNA: TGCAGCGTTGGGAGGACAGGGAACACTGAAGCTTTCTTT. The V and J genes are TRBV29-1 and TRBJ1-1; TRBD1 matches 7 bases. Germline V lookup: CDR1 SQVTM, CDR2 ANQGSEA. V lost 4 bases to trimming and J lost 1 base; unmatched junction nucleotides: 3. The length of the CDR3 is 13 residues.

The V and J genes are TRBV30 and TRBJ2-1; 8 bases match TRBD2. The CDR3 runs 14 residues. The germline CDR1 and CDR2 sequences are GTSNPN and SVGIG (reference sequence). The trim removed 3 bases at V and 4 bases at J, leaving 5 bases unmatched. The CDR3 reads CAWRRGGIYNEQFF. DNA of the CDR3: TGTGCCTGGAGACGGGGGGGGATTTACAATGAGCAGTTCTTC.

This chain uses TRBV23-1 with TRBJ2-3; TRBD2 aligns across 9 bases. TRBV23-1 is reported as an ORF; its role is uncertain. The CDR3 consists of 15 residues. Trimming at V came to 4 bases and at J to 1 base, leaving 3 bases not matched to a gene. CDR3 sequence (DNA): TGCGCCAGCAGTCCCCTAGCGGGGCGCACAGATACGCAGTATTTT. Amino acids: CASSPLAGRTDTQYF.

For this clone: Germline and junction disagree at one end, which may indicate a read error. The J gene is TRBJ2-3, the V gene TRBV4-2, with D possibly being TRBD2 (6 bases). Germline-derived CDR1 and CDR2 are LGHNA and YNFKEQ. The CDR3 extends over 17 amino acids. The CDR3 loop reads CASSQDWGGTGTDTQYF. CDR3 in DNA: TGTGCCAGCAGTCAAGATTGGGGTGGGACTGGCACAGATACGCAGTATTTT.

The gene calls are TRBV4-3 and TRBJ1-1; weak D call: TRBD1 (6 bases). This CDR3 contains 14 residues. Germline-derived CDR1 and CDR2 are LGHNA and YSLEER. Trimming shortened V by 3 bases and J by 2 bases, and 10 bases separated the two germline ends. The chain's CDR3 is CASSQRRGNTEAFF. CDR3 in DNA: TGCGCCAGCAGCCAGCGCAGGGGAAACACTGAAGCTTTCTTT.

V and J are TRBV10-3 and TRBJ1-4; D is perhaps TRBD1 (6 bases). The germline CDR1 and CDR2 sequences are ENHRY and SYGVKD. Trimming left V 7 bases short and J 3 bases short, with 12 bases between. This CDR3 contains 14 residues. The CDR3 is CAIKKGGPNEKLFF. The CDR3 DNA follows: TGTGCCATCAAGAAGGGGGGGCCTAATGAAAAACTGTTTTTT.

J is TRBJ2-1 and V is TRBV5-1, with TRBD2 identical over 7 bases. Trimming at V came to 5 bases and at J to 4 bases, leaving 9 bases not matched to a gene. CDR3 length: 15 amino acids. Per germline, CDR1 SGHRS and CDR2 YFSETQ. CDR3 sequence: CASRLKSGVYNEQFF. The DNA for the CDR3 is TGCGCCAGCAGATTAAAAAGCGGGGTATACAATGAGCAGTTCTTC.

This chain connects TRBV28 to TRBJ1-4, with 7 bases that match TRBD1. The germline CDR1 and CDR2 sequences are MDHEN and SYDVKM. Trimming cost V 5 bases and J 0 bases; bases outside gene matches: 6. The CDR3 spans 16 residues. CDR3 protein: CASSTTGQATNEKLFF. The CDR3 nucleotides are TGTGCCAGCAGTACGACAGGGCAAGCAACTAATGAAAAACTGTTTTTT.

V usage is TRBV9 and J usage is TRBJ2-7, with a weak D call TRBD1 (6 bases). Germline CDR1 is SGDLS and CDR2 is YYNGEE. The CDR3 runs to 16 residues. V lost 4 bases to trimming and J lost 2 bases, with 19 bases between them. The CDR3 protein is CASSPTPGHGPYEQYF. The CDR3, as DNA: TGTGCCAGCAGCCCTACCCCGGGACATGGGCCCTACGAGCAGTACTTC. Full variable domain (remainder filled in from reference TRBV9 and TRBJ2-7): DSGVTQTPKHLITATGQRVTLRCSPRSGDLSVYWYQQSLDQGLQFLIQYYNGEERAKGNILERFSAQQFPDLHSELNLSSLELGDSALYFCASSPTPGHGPYEQYFGPGTRLTVT.

V and J are TRBV7-2 and TRBJ2-1; 7 nucleotides align to TRBD2. Trimming cost V 0 bases and J 5 bases; bases outside gene matches: 4. The CDR3 runs to 15 residues. CDR1 is SGHTA and CDR2 is FQGNSA in the germline V gene. CDR3 nucleotides: TGTGCCAGCAGCTTAGCTTCGCTAGCGGACAATGAGCAGTTCTTC. Translated: CASSLASLADNEQFF.

The CDR3 sequence: CASSPAVAKNIQYF. CDR3 nucleotide sequence: TGTGCCAGCAGCCCTGCAGTAGCCAAAAACATTCAGTACTTC. This sequence joins TRBV7-9 and TRBJ2-4, with D uncertain. The germline V gene encodes CDR1 SEHNR and CDR2 FQNEAQ (reference sequence). Between the trimmed V and J ends, which lost 5 bases and 0 bases, there was a span of 8 bases. CDR3 length: 14 residues.

The J gene is TRBJ2-1, the V gene TRBV18, with TRBD2 as a possible D gene (5 bases). The CDR3 has 15 amino acids. CDR1 and CDR2 from the germline V gene are KGHSH and LQKENI. V was cut by 4 bases and J by 0 bases, with 10 bases left in between. In DNA, the CDR3 is TGTGCCAGCTCACTCGAGGGTAGCTCCTACAATGAGCAGTTCTTC. Its translation: CASSLEGSSYNEQFF.

A single count supports this clone. The genes are TRBV18 and TRBJ2-3, with 11 bases matching TRBD1. The CDR3 extends over 14 amino acids. CDR1 KGHSH and CDR2 LQKENI come from the germline V gene. J was trimmed by 5 bases and V by 6 bases; bases with no gene match: 4. Written as DNA, the CDR3 is TGTGCCAGCTCGCCCGGGACAGGGGGAGATACGCAGTATTTT. This gives the protein CASSPGTGGDTQYF.

The V gene is TRBV7-6, the J gene TRBJ1-4; possible D gene TRBD1, 6 bases. Per germline, CDR1 SGHVS and CDR2 FNYEAQ. This CDR3 is 16 amino acids long. V was shortened by 2 bases and J by 4 bases, with 14 bases between the two germline ends. CDR3 coding DNA: TGTGCCAGCAGCTTAAATTCCCCAGGGGATAATGAAAAACTGTTTTTT. Its translation is CASSLNSPGDNEKLFF.

The chain combines TRBV27 with TRBJ1-4; D not certain. Germline V gives CDR1 MNHEY, CDR2 SMNVEV (reference sequence). Trimming left V 2 bases short and J 6 bases short, with 10 bases between. The CDR3 runs 14 residues. In DNA, the CDR3 is TGTGCCAGCAGTTTACAGGTATCCCATGAAAAACTGTTTTTT. It yields the protein CASSLQVSHEKLFF. Looking up the rest from reference TRBV27 and TRBJ1-4 gives the full variable domain: EAQVTQNPRYLITVTGKKLTVTCSQNMNHEYMSWYRQDPGLGLRQIYYSMNVEVTDKGDVPEGYKVSRKEKRNFPLILESPSPNQTSLYFCASSLQVSHEKLFFGSGTQLSVL.

This chain links TRBV6-5 with TRBJ1-2; 7 nucleotides line up with TRBD1. The CDR3 extends over 13 amino acids. The trim removed 6 bases at V and 5 bases at J, leaving 6 bases unmatched. Looked up from germline, CDR1 is MNHEY and CDR2 is SVGAGI. The CDR3 DNA reads TGTGCCAGCAGCCGCCAGGGACAGTATGGCTACACCTTC. It is translated as CASSRQGQYGYTF.

V gene TRBV5-4 combines with J gene TRBJ2-7; 8 nucleotides agree with TRBD2. This CDR3 has 15 amino acids. Germline loops: CDR1 SGHNT, CDR2 YYREEE (reference sequence). Trimming took 3 bases from V and 2 from J; bases not matched to a gene: 7. In DNA form, the CDR3 reads TGTGCCAGCAGCTGGGGAAGCGGGAGAACCTACGAGCAGTACTTC. It codes for CASSWGSGRTYEQYF.

V and J are TRBV27 and TRBJ1-2; D gene ambiguous. Germline V lookup: CDR1 MNHEY, CDR2 SMNVEV (reference sequence). Trimming cost V 5 bases and J 8 bases, with 15 bases left between them. This CDR3 is 13 amino acids long. This CDR3 is CASSGRTSRGYTF. The CDR3 region has the DNA TGTGCCAGCAGTGGACGGACTTCTCGGGGCTACACCTTC.

This rearrangement joins TRBV2 to TRBJ1-1, with D maybe TRBD1 (5 bases). Trimming took 4 bases from V and 0 from J, leaving 9 bases between them. Germline V gene lookup returns CDR1 SNHLY and CDR2 FYNNEI. The length of the CDR3 is 14 residues. CDR3 sequence: CASSAGFLNTEAFF. CDR3 DNA: TGTGCCAGCAGTGCAGGGTTTTTGAACACTGAAGCTTTCTTT.

This chain connects TRBV12-5 to TRBJ1-5, with D maybe TRBD1 (5 bases). The germline V gene has CDR1 LGHNT and CDR2 FRNRAP. V was cut by 0 bases and J by 5 bases, with 14 bases left in between. The CDR3 extends over 16 amino acids. The CDR3 here is CASGLVLGQGHQPQHF. The CDR3 nucleotides read TGTGCTAGTGGTTTGGTACTCGGTCAGGGTCATCAGCCCCAGCATTTT.

This chain joins TRBV6-5 and TRBJ2-7; tentative D call: TRBD2 (5 bases). The CDR3 length is 12 residues. Germline assignment: CDR1 MNHEY and CDR2 SVGAGI. The V gene lost 5 bases and the J gene lost 3 bases, with 8 bases spanning the gap. In nucleotides, the CDR3 is TGTGCCAGCAGTCTCGAGGGCTACGAGCAGTACTTC. Protein sequence: CASSLEGYEQYF.

The chain recombines TRBV2 with TRBJ2-5, with 8 positions matching TRBD1. The CDR3 is made up of 15 amino acids. Germline CDR1 and CDR2: SNHLY and FYNNEI. Trimming removed 3 bases from V and 4 bases from J; junction bases left unmatched: 7. The CDR3 spells CASSDVTGGGETQYF. The CDR3 DNA is TGTGCCAGCAGTGACGTCACAGGGGGAGGAGAGACCCAGTACTTC.

The chain combines TRBV5-3 with TRBJ2-7, with TRBD1 identical over 7 bases. TRBV5-3 is flagged as an ORF with uncertain function. The CDR3 length is 19 residues. J gave up 5 bases and V 7 bases, and 27 bases lay outside the gene matches. The CDR3 loop is CARRYYRDPGGSNPHEQYF. The CDR3 coding sequence is TGTGCCAGACGCTACTACCGAGACCCAGGGGGAAGTAATCCCCACGAGCAGTACTTC.

The chain links TRBV6-1 to TRBJ2-3; the match to TRBD2 covers 11 bases. With 8 bases clipped from V and 2 bases from J, the junction kept 6 bases outside the gene matches. This CDR3 is built from 15 residues. CDR1 and CDR2 (germline): MNHNS, SASEGT. The CDR3 protein is CASFRLAGHTDTQYF. DNA of the CDR3: TGTGCCAGCTTCCGACTAGCGGGACACACAGATACGCAGTATTTT.

The J gene is TRBJ2-5, the V gene TRBV9; no clear D. Germline lookup yields CDR1 SGDLS and CDR2 YYNGEE. This CDR3 contains 14 residues. V lost 4 bases, J lost 2 bases, and 12 bases lay in between. The CDR3 spells CASSPGTFQETQYF. The CDR3 coding sequence is TGTGCCAGCAGCCCAGGTACTTTTCAAGAGACCCAGTACTTC.

V is TRBV30 and J is TRBJ2-1; 7 bases are shared with TRBD2. The J segment lost 2 bases and the V segment lost 2 bases, leaving 3 bases of the junction unmatched. The CDR3 is 14 amino acids. CDR1 GTSNPN and CDR2 SVGIG come from the germline V gene (reference sequence). The CDR3 DNA is TGTGCCTGGAGTAAGGGACTAACCTACAATGAGCAGTTCTTC. It encodes CAWSKGLTYNEQFF.